This record looks at one T cell receptor (beta chain) sequence and its context. Its target is unknown. This CDR3 spans 16 amino acids. Trimming removed 2 bases at V and 1 base at J, with 14 bases between. The V gene's germline CDR1 is SGHDN and CDR2 FVKESK. The entry originates in a study of Ad26.COV2.S vaccination and SARS-CoV-2 variants. Study details: Donor joined the COV1001 Ad26.COV2.S trial arm. Study-wide results and caveats: The TCR breadth and depth analyses may have produced an underestimate of total T cell responses. Similar non-spike TCR breadth was seen in vaccine and placebo recipients.

Assay used: immunoSEQ multiplex PCR; TCRdb lists only in-frame clones, some missing. Altogether more than 300,000 clones are present, 86% being singletons, with the ten largest covering around 2%. Treatment meaning: some 19 received Ad26.COV2.S at low or high dose, single or two shots; about 5 received placebo; per-sample allocation not given. Collection of samples fell on day 63 after the first vaccine or placebo injection. Material: peripheral blood, obtained in a trial of Ad26.COV2.S vaccine versus placebo. The chain carries TRBV14 and TRBJ1-1; D is possibly TRBD1 (6 bases). The TCR sequence derives from a person between 18 and 59 years old who received the Ad26.COV2.S COVID-19 vaccine or a placebo. CDR3 region: CASSQQTGGSNTEAFF. In nucleotides, the CDR3 is TGTGCCAGCAGCCAACAGACAGGTGGGTCGAACACTGAAGCTTTCTTT.